This T cell receptor (beta chain) was sequenced in a study of T cell clonality in common variable immunodeficiency. The germline V gene has CDR1 LNHDA and CDR2 SQIVND (reference sequence). The CDR3 length is 15 residues. After removal of 10 bases from V and 9 bases from J, the junction contained 15 bases not matched to a gene. In its sample, this clone was seen many times. From the germline J gene comes the end of the CDR3, since the read stops 3 residues before it. Profiled with immunoSEQ multiplex PCR; TCRdb holds only in-frame clones, not every one. This set yields 30,000 to 40,000 clones and no singletons; the top ten hold 3% to 4.5%.

The rearrangement uses TRBV19 and TRBJ2-1; 10 bases map to TRBD2. This clonotype originated in a person aged 18 to 75 in good health. The sequencing sample was made of peripheral blood mononuclear cells. The part of the CDR3 DNA that was read is TGTGCCACTTATCAGCGGGGGGGCCGGTTCGGTGAG. It translates to CATYQRGGRFGE. Given in full, the CDR3 is CATYQRGGRFGEQFF. The full variable domain, completed using reference TRBV19 and TRBJ2-1, is DGGITQSPKYLFRKEGQNVTLSCEQNLNHDAMYWYRQDPGQGLRLIYYSQIVNDFQKGDIAEGYSVSREKKESFPLTVTSAQKNPTAFYLCATYQRGGRFGEQFFGPGTRLTVL.